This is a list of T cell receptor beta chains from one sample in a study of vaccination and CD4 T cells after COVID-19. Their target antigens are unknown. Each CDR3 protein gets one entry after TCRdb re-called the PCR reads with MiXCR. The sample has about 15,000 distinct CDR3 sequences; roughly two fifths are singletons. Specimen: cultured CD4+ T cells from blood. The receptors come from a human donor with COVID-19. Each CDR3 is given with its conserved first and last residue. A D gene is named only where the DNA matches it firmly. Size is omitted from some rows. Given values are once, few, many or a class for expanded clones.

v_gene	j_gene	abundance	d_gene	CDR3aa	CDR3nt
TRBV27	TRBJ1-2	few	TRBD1	CASSSTGTPYGYTF	TGTGCCAGCAGTTCGACAGGGACCCCCTATGGCTACACCTTC
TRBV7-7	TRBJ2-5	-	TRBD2	CASSLGTSGGMETQYF	TGTGCTAGCAGCTTGGGAACTTCCGGGGGGATGGAGACCCAGTACTTC
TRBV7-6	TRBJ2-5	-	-	CASSSTLGTSETQYF	TGTGCCAGCAGCTCCACACTGGGGACGTCAGAGACCCAGTACTTC
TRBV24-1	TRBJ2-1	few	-	CATSDPQGSYNEQFF	TGTGCCACCAGTGACCCCCAAGGCTCCTACAATGAGCAGTTCTTC
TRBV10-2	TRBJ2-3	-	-	CASSQTDTQYF	TGCGCCAGCAGTCAGACAGATACGCAGTATTTT
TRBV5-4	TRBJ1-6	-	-	CASSLPDPMGNSPLHF	TGTGCCAGCAGCTTGCCAGACCCAATGGGGAATTCACCCCTCCACTTT
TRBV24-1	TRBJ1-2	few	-	CATSDHRFPTGGPNYGYTF	TGTGCCACCAGTGACCATCGATTCCCGACGGGGGGACCTAACTATGGCTACACCTTC
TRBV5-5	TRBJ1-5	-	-	CASSRTVNQPQHF	TGTGCCAGCAGCAGGACAGTCAATCAGCCCCAGCATTTT
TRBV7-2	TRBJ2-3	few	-	CASSLASGSSTDTQYF	TGTGCCAGCAGCTTAGCGTCCGGTTCGAGCACAGATACGCAGTATTTT
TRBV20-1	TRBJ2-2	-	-	CSARAPGPGTGELFF	TGCAGTGCTAGAGCCCCTGGACCAGGCACCGGGGAGCTGTTTTTT
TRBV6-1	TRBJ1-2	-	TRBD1	CASSRDRGGYTF	TGTGCCAGCAGTAGGGACAGGGGCGGCTACACCTTC
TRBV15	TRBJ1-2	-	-	CATSRDYGGNYGYTF	TGTGCCACCAGCAGAGATTATGGGGGGAACTATGGCTACACCTTC
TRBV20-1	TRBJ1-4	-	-	CSARGGAITNEKLFF	TGCAGTGCTCGGGGTGGGGCCATAACTAATGAAAAACTGTTTTTT
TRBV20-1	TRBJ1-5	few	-	CSARLSISNQPQHF	TGCAGTGCTAGGTTATCCATTAGCAATCAGCCCCAGCATTTT
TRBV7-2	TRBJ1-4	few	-	CASSLEGRYDEKLFF	TGTGCCAGCAGCTTAGAAGGCAGGTACGACGAAAAACTGTTTTTT
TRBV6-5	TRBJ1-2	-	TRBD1	CASSYSAGGGYGYTF	TGTGCCAGCAGTTACTCAGCAGGGGGCGGCTATGGCTACACCTTC
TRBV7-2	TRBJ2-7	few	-	CASTQNGGPYEQYF	TGTGCCAGCACCCAGAATGGGGGTCCCTACGAGCAGTACTTC
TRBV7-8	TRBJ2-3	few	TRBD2	CASSRTSGTDTQYF	TGTGCCAGCAGTCGGACTAGCGGCACAGATACGCAGTATTTT
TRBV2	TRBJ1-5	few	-	CASSGGGRYSNQPQHF	TGTGCCAGCAGTGGAGGAGGCCGGTATAGCAATCAGCCCCAGCATTTT
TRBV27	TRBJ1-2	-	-	CASSFGTNYGYTF	TGTGCCAGCAGTTTCGGGACTAACTATGGCTACACCTTC
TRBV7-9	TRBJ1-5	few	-	CASSLGGNNQPQHF	TGTGCCAGCAGCTTAGGTGGCAACAATCAGCCCCAGCATTTT
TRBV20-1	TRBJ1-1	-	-	CSAGGANTEAFF	TGCAGTGCGGGGGGGGCCAACACTGAAGCTTTCTTT
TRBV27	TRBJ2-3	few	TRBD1	CASSLYTGTGVQVTQYF	TGTGCCAGCAGTTTGTACACCGGGACAGGGGTTCAGGTGACGCAGTATTTT
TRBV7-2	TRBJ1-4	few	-	CASSFNQAKLFF	TGTGCCAGCAGCTTTAATCAGGCAAAACTGTTTTTT
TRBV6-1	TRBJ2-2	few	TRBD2	CASSGRDFSGGANTGELFF	TGTGCCAGCAGCGGCCGTGATTTTAGCGGGGGGGCGAACACCGGGGAGCTGTTTTTT
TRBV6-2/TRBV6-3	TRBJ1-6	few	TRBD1	CASTDRGPAKGSPLHF	TGTGCCAGCACCGACAGGGGACCGGCTAAGGGATCACCCCTCCACTTT
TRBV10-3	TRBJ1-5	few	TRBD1	CAISSDRVAYQPQHF	TGTGCCATCAGTTCGGACAGGGTGGCATATCAGCCCCAGCATTTT
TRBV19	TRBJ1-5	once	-	CASSTQDQPQHF	TGTGCCAGTAGCACCCAGGATCAGCCCCAGCATTTT
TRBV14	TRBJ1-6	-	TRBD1	CASRQAGQGFSPLHF	TGTGCCAGCAGGCAAGCGGGACAGGGGTTTTCACCCCTCCACTTT
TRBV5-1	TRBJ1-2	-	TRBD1	CASSLDSGGYGYTF	TGCGCCAGCAGCTTGGATTCAGGGGGCTATGGCTACACCTTC
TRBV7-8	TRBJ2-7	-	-	CASSLTDVSYEQYF	TGTGCCAGCAGCTTAACGGACGTCTCCTACGAGCAGTACTTC
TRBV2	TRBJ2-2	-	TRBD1	CASRGDSRTGELFF	TGTGCCAGCAGAGGGGACAGTCGTACCGGGGAGCTGTTTTTT
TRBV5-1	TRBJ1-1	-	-	CASSLFTFGGMNTEAFF	TGCGCCAGCAGCTTGTTTACCTTTGGGGGGATGAACACTGAAGCTTTCTTT
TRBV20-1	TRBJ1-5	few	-	CSAGPSGRGGQPQHF	TGCAGTGCTGGCCCTTCGGGGCGGGGCGGACAGCCCCAGCATTTT
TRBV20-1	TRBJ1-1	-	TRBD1	CSEGALRGNTEAFF	TGCAGTGAGGGGGCCCTCCGGGGGAACACTGAAGCTTTCTTT
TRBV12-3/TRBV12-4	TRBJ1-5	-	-	CANSLDQNSNQPQHF	TGTGCCAACAGTTTAGACCAGAATAGCAATCAGCCCCAGCATTTT
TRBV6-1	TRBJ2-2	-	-	CASYGAGELFF	TGTGCCAGCTACGGGGCCGGGGAGCTGTTTTTT
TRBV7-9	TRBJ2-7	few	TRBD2	CASGNGGDWGEQYF	TGTGCCAGCGGAAATGGGGGGGATTGGGGCGAGCAGTACTTC
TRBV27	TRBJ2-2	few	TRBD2	CASSFSVGGVAGELFF	TGTGCCAGCAGTTTTAGCGTGGGAGGGGTGGCCGGGGAGCTGTTTTTT
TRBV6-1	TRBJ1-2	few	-	CASSEGPLVGVNYGYTF	TGTGCCAGCAGTGAAGGCCCCCTGGTTGGGGTTAACTATGGCTACACCTTC
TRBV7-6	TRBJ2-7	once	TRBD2	CASSLSWGGRYEQYF	TGTGCCAGCAGCTTATCCTGGGGAGGGCGTTACGAGCAGTACTTC
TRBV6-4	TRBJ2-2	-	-	CASSSKTTGELFF	TGTGCCAGCAGTTCTAAGACCACCGGGGAGCTGTTTTTT
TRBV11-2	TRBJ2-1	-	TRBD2	CASSLVLSGGARNEQFF	TGTGCCAGCAGCTTAGTACTTAGCGGGGGGGCACGCAATGAGCAGTTCTTC
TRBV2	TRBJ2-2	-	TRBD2	CASRPSGTGELFF	TGTGCCAGCAGGCCTAGCGGCACCGGGGAGCTGTTTTTT
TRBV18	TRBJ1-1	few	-	CASSPKGNGEAFF	TGTGCCAGCTCACCAAAGGGTAATGGGGAAGCTTTCTTT
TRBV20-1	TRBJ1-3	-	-	CSAPRRTPSGNTIYF	TGCAGTGCGCCGCGGCGGACACCCTCTGGAAACACCATATATTTT
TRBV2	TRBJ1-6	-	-	CASSPRGGSNSPLHF	TGTGCCAGCAGTCCTCGGGGGGGCAGCAATTCACCCCTCCACTTT
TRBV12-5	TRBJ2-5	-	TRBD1	CASGILGGTGVVETQYF	TGTGCTAGTGGTATCCTCGGGGGGACAGGGGTGGTGGAGACCCAGTACTTC
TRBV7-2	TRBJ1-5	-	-	CASSLVAFATTNQPQHF	TGTGCCAGCAGCTTAGTAGCGTTTGCTACAACCAATCAGCCCCAGCATTTT
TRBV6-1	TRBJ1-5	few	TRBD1	CASCETGGVRNQPQHF	TGTGCCAGCTGTGAGACAGGGGGCGTGAGGAATCAGCCCCAGCATTTT
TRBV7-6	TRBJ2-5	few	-	CASSPEVTQYF	TGTGCCAGCAGCCCGGAGGTGACCCAGTACTTC
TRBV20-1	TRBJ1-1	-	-	CSARQGYTEAFF	TGCAGTGCTAGGCAGGGATACACTGAAGCTTTCTTT
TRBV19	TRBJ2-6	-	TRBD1	CASSPEGTGLTGANVLTF	TGTGCCAGTAGTCCAGAAGGGACAGGGTTGACTGGGGCCAACGTCCTGACTTTC
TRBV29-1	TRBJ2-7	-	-	CSVGQPSYEQYF	TGCAGCGTTGGACAGCCCTCCTACGAGCAGTACTTC